A single sample gave rise to the 14 T cell receptor beta chains below, sequenced in a study of cytomegalovirus exposure and HLA in healthy donors. Primers for the PCR totalled 60 Vbeta and 13 Jbeta. Profiled with immunoSEQ multiplex PCR; TCRdb holds only in-frame clones, not every one. The repertoire holds about 120,000 clones, with approximately 69% as singletons. The sample consisted of PBMCs. These receptors were obtained from a woman between 35 and 50 years old in good health and CMV-seropositive.

The rearrangement joins TRBV19 to TRBJ1-5; 9 nucleotides match TRBD1. J gave up 8 bases and V 0 bases, and 14 bases lay outside the gene matches. The CDR3 contains 18 residues. CDR1 LNHDA and CDR2 SQIVND come from the germline V gene (reference sequence). The CDR3 is CASSIEIPSTGGKKPQHF. The CDR3 region has the DNA TGTGCCAGTAGTATAGAGATTCCCTCTACAGGGGGCAAGAAGCCCCAGCATTTT. The entire variable domain, with the rest obtained from reference TRBV19 and TRBJ1-5, is as follows: DGGITQSPKYLFRKEGQNVTLSCEQNLNHDAMYWYRQDPGQGLRLIYYSQIVNDFQKGDIAEGYSVSREKKESFPLTVTSAQKNPTAFYLCASSIEIPSTGGKKPQHFGDGTRLSIL.

The J gene is TRBJ1-2, the V gene TRBV9; 9 bases are shared with TRBD1. V shed 3 bases, J shed 5 bases, and the junction held 8 bases outside the gene matches. Per the germline V gene, CDR1 is SGDLS and CDR2 is YYNGEE. The CDR3 runs 15 residues. This CDR3 is CASSARQGVSYGYTF. The CDR3 DNA is TGTGCCAGCAGCGCCCGACAGGGGGTATCGTATGGCTACACCTTC.

This rearrangement joins TRBV6-4 to TRBJ2-1; D is possibly TRBD2 (6 bases). Germline V gene sequence: CDR1 MRHNA, CDR2 SNTAGT. V was clipped by 5 bases and J by 10 bases, with 15 bases between them. This CDR3 is 13 amino acids long. The CDR3: CASSLGTSGEQFF. The CDR3 region has the DNA TGTGCCAGCAGTCTAGGGACTTCAGGGGAGCAGTTCTTC.

Regarding this clone: Other nucleotide sequences in the sample specify the same CDR3. V is TRBV14 and J is TRBJ2-5; D is perhaps TRBD2 (6 bases). Germline V gene sequence: CDR1 SGHDN, CDR2 FVKESK. This CDR3 contains 15 residues. The V gene lost 6 bases and the J gene lost 5 bases, with 19 bases spanning the gap. The CDR3 spells CASSPRLAGGETQYF. The CDR3, as DNA: TGTGCCAGCAGTCCCCGGTTAGCTGGAGGGGAGACCCAGTACTTC.

The table lists this clone with a few counts. The CDR3, as DNA: TGTGCCAGCAGTTACCTGGGGCTCCTCACAGATACGCAGTATTTT. Protein product: CASSYLGLLTDTQYF. The genes are TRBV6-5 and TRBJ2-3; possible D gene TRBD1, 5 bases. The CDR3 consists of 15 residues. The germline V gene has CDR1 MNHEY and CDR2 SVGAGI. The ends were cut back, 2 bases at V and 2 bases at J, with 11 bases in the middle.

V and J are TRBV7-3 and TRBJ2-5; the match to TRBD2 covers 8 bases. V dropped 1 base and J dropped 5; count of bases not matched to a gene: 9. The CDR3 is 16 residues long. Germline lookup yields CDR1 SGHTA and CDR2 FQGTGA. This CDR3 is CASSLSVPGLGETQYF. CDR3 coding DNA: TGTGCCAGCAGCTTAAGTGTACCGGGACTAGGGGAGACCCAGTACTTC.

The chain is built from TRBV7-2 and TRBJ2-1; 7 nucleotides align to TRBD2. The germline V gene has CDR1 SGHTA and CDR2 FQGNSA. The CDR3 covers 14 residues. With 5 bases clipped from V and 13 bases from J, the junction kept 14 bases outside the gene matches. The CDR3 DNA reads as TGTGCCAGCAGCGAGTACGGAGGAGGCGGGAGCCAGTTCTTC. Residues: CASSEYGGGGSQFF.

This chain links TRBV19 with TRBJ2-5; 9 positions agree with TRBD1. The assigned J gene may be wrong: the sequence end matches TRBJ2-7 better. This CDR3 region has 14 residues. CDR1 LNHDA and CDR2 SQIVND come from the germline V gene (reference sequence). For the CDR3, the DNA is TGTGCCAGTAGTGACAGGGGGTACATCTACGAGCAGTACTTC. As protein: CASSDRGYIYEQYF.

The chain recombines TRBV7-2 with TRBJ2-1; possibly TRBD2 for D (6 bases). CDR3 length: 13 amino acids. Trimming took off 0 bases at V and 7 bases at J, with 7 bases between the two ends. CDR1 is SGHTA, CDR2 FQGNSA, per germline. CDR3 DNA: TGTGCCAGCAGCTTAGCCGGGGGAAATGAGCAGTTCTTC. It encodes CASSLAGGNEQFF.

V is TRBV4-1 and J is TRBJ2-3; 13 bases line up with TRBD2. CDR3 length equals 18 residues. Germline CDR1 reads MGHRA; CDR2 reads YSYEKL. J gave up 3 bases and V 1 base, and 7 bases lay outside the gene matches. The chain's CDR3 is CASSQGPLAGGQTDTQYF. The CDR3 DNA sequence: TGCGCCAGCAGCCAAGGGCCACTAGCGGGGGGGCAAACAGATACGCAGTATTTT.

This clone was counted only a few times. The CDR3 is CASSSPGQGNTEAFF. The CDR3 nucleotides are TGTGCCAGCAGCTCCCCGGGACAGGGGAACACTGAAGCTTTCTTT. The rearrangement links TRBV5-4 to TRBJ1-1; TRBD1 agrees at 9 bases. V was pared by 3 bases and J by 1 base, with 4 bases of the junction left unmatched. Germline V lookup: CDR1 SGHNT, CDR2 YYREEE (reference sequence). The length of the CDR3 is 15 residues.

The chain recombines TRBV7-2 with TRBJ2-1; weak D call: TRBD2 (6 bases). V was cut by 5 bases and J by 3 bases, with 17 bases left in between. This CDR3 is 16 amino acids long. Germline lookup yields CDR1 SGHTA and CDR2 FQGNSA. CDR3 nucleotide sequence: TGTGCCAGCAGCCCACCTTCTGGAGGGTTCTACAATGAGCAGTTCTTC. This gives the protein CASSPPSGGFYNEQFF.

This clone was observed a few times. V gene TRBV6-5 combines with J gene TRBJ2-1; 9 nucleotides line up with TRBD1. The CDR3 has 13 residues. The V segment lost 5 bases and the J segment 12 bases; nucleotides outside the gene matches: 8. In germline, CDR1 is MNHEY, CDR2 SVGAGI. CDR3 in amino acids: CASSEGTGNRQFF. The DNA of the CDR3 is TGTGCCAGCAGTGAAGGGACAGGGAACCGGCAGTTCTTC.

This clone was found a few times. V gene TRBV5-1 combines with J gene TRBJ1-2; a possible D gene is TRBD1 (5 bases). V was shortened by 1 base and J by 6 bases, with 16 bases between the two germline ends. CDR1 and CDR2 (germline): SGHRS, YFSETQ. This CDR3 region has 15 residues. The CDR3 reads CASSLLIGGTDGYTF. The CDR3 DNA reads as TGCGCCAGCAGCTTGCTTATCGGGGGGACCGATGGCTACACCTTC.